The clone carrying this T cell receptor beta chain was seen repeatedly, ten times or more. What it recognizes is unknown. The data were obtained in a study of T cells in Graves' hyperthyroidism and ophthalmopathy. Exclusion followed for patients with uncontrolled infection, other autoimmune disease, pregnancy or lactation. Used for diagnoses were clinical symptoms, serum thyroxine and TRAb, thyroid ultrasound and orbital computed tomography. PBMCs were collected from an approximately 9.3 ml volume of fresh peripheral blood. Germline V lookup: CDR1 SEHNR, CDR2 FQNEAQ (reference sequence). J gave up 6 bases and V 5 bases, and 1 base lay outside the gene matches. This CDR3 is 13 amino acids long. RNA transcripts were the template for amplifying TCR beta CDR3 regions. An initial round of RT-PCR targeting the TCR CDR3 relied on the HTBI primer set. TCRdb itself ran the multiplex PCR reads through MiXCR, one entry per CDR3 protein. The sample contains some 150,000 distinct CDR3 sequences, approximately 20% of which appear only once.

Points from the study as a whole: It was a median about 7.1 months before onset that the model predicted ophthalmopathy.

The origin of this receptor is a woman aged 45-65 years with Graves' hyperthyroidism that later progressed to Graves' ophthalmopathy. The chain is built from TRBV7-9 and TRBJ2-1, with 10 positions matching TRBD1. Sequencing was carried out using blood. CDR3 amino acids: CASSRDRGNEQFF. The CDR3 bases are TGTGCCAGCAGCCGGGACAGGGGCAATGAGCAGTTCTTC.